This T cell receptor (beta chain) was recovered during a study of Graves' ophthalmopathy and Graves' hyperthyroidism. Ophthalmopathic donors had moderate-to-severe activity, CAS ≥3 and NOSPECS ≥4, with disease that had lasted under 3 months. Sampling around 9.8 ml of fresh peripheral blood provided the PBMCs. RNA transcripts served as template for amplifying TCR beta CDR3 sequences. HTBI primers served in a first-round RT-PCR, which a second-round multiplex PCR followed. In TCRdb, the multiplex PCR reads were re-called with MiXCR into one record per CDR3 protein. The table lists approximately 700,000 distinct CDR3 sequences, more than 40% of them singletons. Notes on this clonotype: Its antigen is currently unknown.

Deletions cut 8 bases from V and 0 bases from J, with 13 bases between. Germline lookup yields CDR1 MGHDK and CDR2 SYGVNS. The CDR3 is made up of 14 amino acids. General study results and limits: A 13-signature model separated ophthalmopathy from stable hyperthyroidism, just over 85% sensitivity, around 79% specificity. In blood appeared most of the expanded thyroid clonotypes whose frequency exceeded 0.001.

The sequenced sample consisted of peripheral blood. The chain has TRBV25-1 and TRBJ1-2; the D is unclear. This TCR was recovered from an adult man with Graves' ophthalmopathy. This CDR3 is CASGWAGSNYGYTF. The CDR3 DNA reads as TGTGCCAGCGGGTGGGCCGGTTCTAACTATGGCTACACCTTC.